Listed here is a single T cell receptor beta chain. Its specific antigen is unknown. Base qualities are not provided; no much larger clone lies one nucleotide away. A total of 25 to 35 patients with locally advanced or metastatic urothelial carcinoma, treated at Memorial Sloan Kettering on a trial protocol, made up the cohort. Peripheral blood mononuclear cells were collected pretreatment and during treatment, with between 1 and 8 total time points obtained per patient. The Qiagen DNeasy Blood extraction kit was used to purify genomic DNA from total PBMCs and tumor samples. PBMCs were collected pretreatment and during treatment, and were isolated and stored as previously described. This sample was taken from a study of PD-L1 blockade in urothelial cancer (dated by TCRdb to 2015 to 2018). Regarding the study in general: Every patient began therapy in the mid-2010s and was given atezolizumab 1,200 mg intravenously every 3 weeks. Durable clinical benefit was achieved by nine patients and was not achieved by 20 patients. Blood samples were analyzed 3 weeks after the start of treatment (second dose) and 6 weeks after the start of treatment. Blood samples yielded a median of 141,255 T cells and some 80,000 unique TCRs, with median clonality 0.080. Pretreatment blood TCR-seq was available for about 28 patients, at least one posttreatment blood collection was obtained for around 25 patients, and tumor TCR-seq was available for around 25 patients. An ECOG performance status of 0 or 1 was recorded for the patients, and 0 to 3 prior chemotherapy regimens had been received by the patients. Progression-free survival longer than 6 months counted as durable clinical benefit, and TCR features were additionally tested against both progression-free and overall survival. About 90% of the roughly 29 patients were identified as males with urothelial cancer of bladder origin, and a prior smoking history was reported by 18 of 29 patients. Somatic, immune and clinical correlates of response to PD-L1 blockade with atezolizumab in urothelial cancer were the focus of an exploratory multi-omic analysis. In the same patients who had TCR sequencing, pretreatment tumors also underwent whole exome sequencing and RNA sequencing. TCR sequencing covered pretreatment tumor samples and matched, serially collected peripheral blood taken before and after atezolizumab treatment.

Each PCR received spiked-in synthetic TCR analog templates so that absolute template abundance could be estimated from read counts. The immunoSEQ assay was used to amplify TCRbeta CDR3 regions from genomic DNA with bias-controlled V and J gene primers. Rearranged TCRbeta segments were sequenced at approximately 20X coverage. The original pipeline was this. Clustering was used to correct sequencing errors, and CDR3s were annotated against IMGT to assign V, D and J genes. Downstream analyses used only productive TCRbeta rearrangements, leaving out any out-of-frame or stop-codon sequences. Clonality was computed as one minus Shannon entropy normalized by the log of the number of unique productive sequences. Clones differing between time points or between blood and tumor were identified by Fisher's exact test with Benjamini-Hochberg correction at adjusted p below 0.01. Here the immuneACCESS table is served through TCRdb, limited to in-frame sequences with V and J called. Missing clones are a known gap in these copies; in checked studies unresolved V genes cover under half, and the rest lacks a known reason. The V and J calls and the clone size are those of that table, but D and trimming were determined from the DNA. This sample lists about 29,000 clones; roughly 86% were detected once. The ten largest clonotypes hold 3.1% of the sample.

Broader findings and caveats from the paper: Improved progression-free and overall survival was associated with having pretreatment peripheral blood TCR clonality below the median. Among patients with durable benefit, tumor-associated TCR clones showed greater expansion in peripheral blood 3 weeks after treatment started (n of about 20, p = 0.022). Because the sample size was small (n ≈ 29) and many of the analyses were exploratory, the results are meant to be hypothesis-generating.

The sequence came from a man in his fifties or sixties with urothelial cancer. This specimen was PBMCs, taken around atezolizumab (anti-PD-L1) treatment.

The DNA sequence is TGTGCCAGCAGCTTAGGGCTAGTAGGGAGCTCCTACAATGAGCAGTTCTTC. Its protein reads: CASSLGLVGSSYNEQFF. The chain uses TRBV7-6 and TRBJ2-1; perhaps TRBD2 is the D gene, with 5 bases matching. At the junction V is shortened by 1 base and J by 0 bases, with 13 bases in between. The germline V gene gives CDR1 as SGHVS and CDR2 as FNYEAQ. The CDR3 sequence holds 17 residues, the cysteine and phenylalanine included. Only CDR3 DNA is held: 51 bases, read in frame from base 1.